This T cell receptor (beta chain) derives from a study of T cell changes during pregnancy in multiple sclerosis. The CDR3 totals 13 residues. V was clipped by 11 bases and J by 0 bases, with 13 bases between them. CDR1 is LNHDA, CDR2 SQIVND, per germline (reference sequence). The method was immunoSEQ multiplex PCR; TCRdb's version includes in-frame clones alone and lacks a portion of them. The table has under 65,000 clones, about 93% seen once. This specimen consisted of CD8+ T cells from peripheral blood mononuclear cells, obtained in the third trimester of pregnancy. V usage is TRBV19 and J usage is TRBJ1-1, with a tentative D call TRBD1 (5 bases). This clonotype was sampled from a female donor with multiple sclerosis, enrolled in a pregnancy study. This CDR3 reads CAPPFRVNTEAFF. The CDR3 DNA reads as TGTGCCCCCCCTTTCAGGGTGAACACTGAAGCTTTCTTT.